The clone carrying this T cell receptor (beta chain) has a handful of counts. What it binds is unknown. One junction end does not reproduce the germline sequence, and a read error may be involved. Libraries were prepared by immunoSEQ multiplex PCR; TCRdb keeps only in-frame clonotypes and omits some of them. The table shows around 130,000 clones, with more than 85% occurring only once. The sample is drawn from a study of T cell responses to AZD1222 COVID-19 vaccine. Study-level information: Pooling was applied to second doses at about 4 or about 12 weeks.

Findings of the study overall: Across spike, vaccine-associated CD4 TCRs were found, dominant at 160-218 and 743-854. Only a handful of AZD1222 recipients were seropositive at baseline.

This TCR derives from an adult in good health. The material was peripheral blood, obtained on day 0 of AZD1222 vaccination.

The CDR3 sequence is CSVDLGDF. CDR3 in DNA: TGCAGCGTTGATCTCGGGGACTTC. The gene calls are TRBV29-1 and TRBJ2-5; the D gene is possibly TRBD2 (5 bases). This CDR3 has 8 amino acids. Germline V gene sequence: CDR1 SQVTM, CDR2 ANQGSEA.